These 25 T cell receptor beta chains originate from one sample sequenced in a study of cytotoxic CD8 clonotypes in ibrutinib-treated CLL. The repertoire was sequenced with immunoSEQ multiplex PCR; TCRdb's copy has only in-frame clones and lacks some. This sample has hundreds of thousands of clones, with 70% found just once. Sequenced here: PBMCs, sampled after 24 months of ibrutinib treatment. These receptors all stem from a human donor with chronic lymphocytic leukemia.

This clone showed up just a few times. V is TRBV2 and J is TRBJ2-1; tentatively, D is TRBD1 or TRBD2 (5 bases each). V was shortened by 1 base and J by 4 bases, with 8 bases between the two germline ends. This CDR3 spans 14 amino acids. Per the germline V gene, CDR1 is SNHLY and CDR2 is FYNNEI. The CDR3 spells CASSEGGMYNEQFF. CDR3 in DNA: TGTGCCAGCAGTGAAGGGGGGATGTACAATGAGCAGTTCTTC.

The chain is built from TRBV7-9 and TRBJ1-1; 9 bases are shared with TRBD1. Germline CDR1 and CDR2: SEHNR and FQNEAQ (reference sequence). The CDR3 covers 18 residues. The V gene end was trimmed by 4 bases and the J gene end by 0 bases; junction bases not matched to a gene: 12. CDR3 in amino acids: CASSSKTGGKDMNTEAFF. CDR3 bases: TGTGCCAGCAGCTCAAAGACAGGGGGGAAGGACATGAACACTGAAGCTTTCTTT.

This chain connects TRBV29-1 to TRBJ2-6; unclear D gene. Trimming removed 6 bases from V and 2 bases from J, with 8 bases in between. There are 13 residues in the CDR3. Germline V gives CDR1 SQVTM, CDR2 ANQGSEA. CDR3 in amino acids: CSVNKAGANVLTF. Written as DNA, the CDR3 is TGCAGCGTGAACAAGGCTGGGGCCAACGTCCTGACTTTC.

The V and J genes are TRBV9 and TRBJ2-1; 7 nucleotides line up with TRBD2. The CDR3 is 15 amino acids. CDR1 SGDLS and CDR2 YYNGEE come from the germline V gene. With 4 bases clipped from V and 2 bases from J, the junction kept 6 bases outside the gene matches. The CDR3 bases are TGTGCCAGCAGCCGAAGCGGGACGACCTACAATGAGCAGTTCTTC. It yields the protein CASSRSGTTYNEQFF.

This clone has more than one count but fewer than ten. This sequence joins TRBV23-1 and TRBJ2-5; D unclear. TRBV23-1 has ORF status, its function being uncertain. The CDR3 contains 17 residues. V lost 4 bases to trimming and J lost 2 bases, with 20 bases between them. CDR3 loop: CASSLQPGLTAQETQYF. CDR3 DNA sequence: TGCGCCAGCAGTCTCCAACCAGGCCTCACGGCGCAAGAGACCCAGTACTTC.

This clone was observed a few times. This chain links TRBV27 with TRBJ1-1; TRBD1 matches at 7 bases. Germline lookup yields CDR1 MNHEY and CDR2 SMNVEV (reference sequence). The CDR3 has 16 residues. Trimming at V came to 4 bases and at J to 1 base, leaving 9 bases not matched to a gene. CDR3 region: CASSSLRGSGNTEAFF. The CDR3 bases are TGTGCCAGCAGTTCCCTCAGGGGGTCTGGGAACACTGAAGCTTTCTTT.

This chain joins TRBV4-1 and TRBJ2-7; TRBD2 aligns across 7 bases. Per the germline V gene, CDR1 is MGHRA and CDR2 is YSYEKL. The CDR3 is 15 residues long. The junction had 5 bases not matched to a gene; V was cut back by 0 bases and J by 3 bases. As DNA, the CDR3 is TGCGCCAGCAGCCAAGATTTGGGGGGGGACTACGAGCAGTACTTC. This gives the protein CASSQDLGGDYEQYF.

The chain links TRBV7-2 to TRBJ2-2; tentatively, D is TRBD2 (6 bases). V lost 1 base and J 5 bases, leaving 17 bases between the germline ends. The CDR3 is 17 amino acids. Germline V gene lookup returns CDR1 SGHTA and CDR2 FQGNSA. CDR3: CASSLVGGGRNTGELFF. The CDR3 DNA sequence: TGTGCCAGCAGCTTAGTCGGGGGAGGCCGAAATACCGGGGAGCTGTTTTTT.

This chain connects TRBV7-8 to TRBJ1-3; 7 bases fit TRBD1. CDR1 SGHVS and CDR2 FQNEAQ come from the germline V gene. Germline trimming cut 4 bases from V and 0 bases from J; bases unmatched to any gene: 6. The CDR3 contains 16 residues. Here the CDR3 DNA reads TGTGCCAGCAGCTCCGGGACAGCCACCTCTGGAAACACCATATATTTT. This codes for CASSSGTATSGNTIYF.

This chain joins TRBV7-9 and TRBJ1-1; D is possibly TRBD1 (5 bases). Germline V gene lookup returns CDR1 SEHNR and CDR2 FQNEAQ (reference sequence). This CDR3 has 12 residues. Trimming left V 7 bases short and J 6 bases short, with 12 bases between. This CDR3 is CASIGTFSEAFF. In DNA, the CDR3 is TGTGCCAGCATTGGGACTTTCTCTGAAGCTTTCTTT.

The chain links TRBV29-1 to TRBJ2-4; 10 positions match TRBD1. V lost 6 bases to trimming and J lost 6 bases; unmatched junction nucleotides: 5. Germline V gene sequence: CDR1 SQVTM, CDR2 ANQGSEA. This CDR3 has 13 residues. Here the CDR3 DNA reads TGCAGCGTCCGACAGGGGGCGGGAAACATTCAGTACTTC. Amino acid sequence: CSVRQGAGNIQYF.

The rearrangement uses TRBV7-9 and TRBJ2-2; the match to TRBD1 covers 7 bases. The CDR3 extends over 15 amino acids. V dropped 5 bases and J dropped 1; count of bases not matched to a gene: 4. Germline CDR1 reads SEHNR; CDR2 reads FQNEAQ (reference sequence). The CDR3 loop is CASSSGQENTGELFF. In nucleotides, the CDR3 is TGTGCCAGCAGCAGCGGACAGGAGAACACCGGGGAGCTGTTTTTT.

The chain uses TRBV15 and TRBJ2-7; 10 bases are shared with TRBD1. Germline trimming cut 7 bases from V and 2 bases from J; bases unmatched to any gene: 5. Germline loops: CDR1 LNHNV, CDR2 YYDKDF (reference sequence). This CDR3 contains 14 residues. CDR3 loop: CATTIDRGPYEQYF. CDR3 sequence (DNA): TGTGCCACCACCATAGACAGGGGGCCCTACGAGCAGTACTTC. Drawing the rest from reference TRBV15 and TRBJ2-7, the complete variable domain is DAMVIQNPRYQVTQFGKPVTLSCSQTLNHNVMYWYQQKSSQAPKLLFHYYDKDFNNEADTPDNFQSRRPNTSFCFLDIRSPGLGDTAMYLCATTIDRGPYEQYFGPGTRLTVT.

This chain joins TRBV2 and TRBJ2-7; perhaps TRBD2 as D (5 bases). Trimming removed 5 bases at V and 0 bases at J, with 14 bases between. The CDR3 has 15 amino acids. Looked up from germline, CDR1 is SNHLY and CDR2 is FYNNEI. The CDR3 region has the DNA TGTGCCAGCAGTTCTAGCTCCCGGAGCTCCTACGAGCAGTACTTC. Translating gives CASSSSSRSSYEQYF.

The chain is built from TRBV7-9 and TRBJ2-5; tentatively, D is TRBD1 (6 bases). CDR3 length: 13 residues. CDR1 is SEHNR and CDR2 is FQNEAQ in the germline V gene (reference sequence). Between the trimmed V and J ends, which lost 6 bases and 7 bases, there was a span of 15 bases. The CDR3 region is CASRPRGFMTQYF. The CDR3 DNA reads TGTGCCAGCAGGCCCAGGGGCTTCATGACCCAGTACTTC.

The V gene is TRBV5-1, the J gene TRBJ2-7, with 7 bases fitting TRBD1. In germline, CDR1 is SGHRS, CDR2 YFSETQ. Trimming at V came to 5 bases and at J to 3 bases, leaving 5 bases not matched to a gene. The CDR3 contains 13 residues. The CDR3 sequence: CASRGTVLYEQYF. In DNA, the CDR3 is TGCGCCAGCAGGGGGACAGTGCTCTACGAGCAGTACTTC.

This clone was found a few times. The chain couples TRBV27 to TRBJ2-7; tentative D call: TRBD2 (7 bases). CDR3 length: 14 amino acids. Between the trimmed V and J ends, which lost 2 bases and 2 bases, there was a span of 10 bases. Germline CDR1 reads MNHEY; CDR2 reads SMNVEV (reference sequence). The CDR3 nucleotides read TGTGCCAGCAGTTTAAGCGGGACAACCTACGAGCAGTACTTC. It encodes CASSLSGTTYEQYF.

This clone showed up just once. The chain uses TRBV6-5 and TRBJ2-3, with 7 bases lining up with TRBD1. This CDR3 has 15 amino acids. The J segment lost 6 bases and the V segment lost 2 bases, leaving 8 bases of the junction unmatched. Per germline, CDR1 MNHEY and CDR2 SVGAGI. CDR3 loop: CASSYLRTGSDTQYF. The CDR3 DNA sequence: TGTGCCAGCAGTTACCTTAGGACAGGTTCGGATACGCAGTATTTT.

J is TRBJ2-1 and V is TRBV4-3; TRBD2 matches 11 bases. Germline lookup yields CDR1 LGHNA and CDR2 YSLEER. J was trimmed by 7 bases and V by 1 base; bases with no gene match: 6. The length of the CDR3 is 16 residues. The chain's CDR3 is CASSQARLAGINEQFF. CDR3 DNA: TGCGCCAGCAGCCAAGCGAGACTAGCGGGAATAAATGAGCAGTTCTTC.

V is TRBV7-2 and J is TRBJ2-1; D gene uncertain. V was trimmed by 1 base and J by 8 bases, leaving 12 bases between them. The CDR3 extends over 14 amino acids. Per germline, CDR1 SGHTA and CDR2 FQGNSA. CDR3 coding DNA: TGTGCCAGCAGCTTAGGACAACTGAGTGATGAGCAGTTCTTC. It codes for CASSLGQLSDEQFF.

The genes are TRBV28 and TRBJ2-6; D is undetermined. Germline lookup yields CDR1 MDHEN and CDR2 SYDVKM. With 8 bases removed from V and 2 bases from J, the gap between germline ends came to 13 bases. The CDR3 is made up of 15 amino acids. DNA for the CDR3: TGTGCCAGCGGATTGGGCCTTGCTGGGGCCAACGTCCTGACTTTC. This codes for CASGLGLAGANVLTF. Combining the CDR3 with reference TRBV28 and TRBJ2-6 gives the whole variable domain DVKVTQSSRYLVKRTGEKVFLECVQDMDHENMFWYRQDPGLGLRLIYFSYDVKMKEKGDIPEGYSVSREKKERFSLILESASTNQTSMYLCASGLGLAGANVLTFGAGSRLTVL.

The chain combines TRBV11-3 with TRBJ2-3, with 7 bases identical to TRBD1. The V segment lost 6 bases and the J segment 4 bases; nucleotides outside the gene matches: 10. The germline gives CDR1 SGHNT, CDR2 YENEEA. The CDR3 is 15 residues long. The CDR3 spells CASSRQGAEADTQYF. In nucleotides, the CDR3 is TGTGCCAGCAGTCGACAGGGAGCAGAAGCAGATACGCAGTATTTT.

The J gene is TRBJ1-2, the V gene TRBV30; the D is unclear. The CDR3 contains 14 residues. Germline CDR1 GTSNPN, CDR2 SVGIG (reference sequence). Trimming stripped 2 bases from V and 1 base from J, with 11 bases between. CDR3 residues: CAWSTMGLNYGYTF. The CDR3 nucleotides are TGTGCCTGGAGTACGATGGGTCTTAACTATGGCTACACCTTC.

In its sample, this clone was seen a few times. The chain combines TRBV27 with TRBJ1-5; D uncertain. Germline CDR1 reads MNHEY; CDR2 reads SMNVEV (reference sequence). The length of the CDR3 is 15 residues. Between the trimmed V and J ends, which lost 0 bases and 4 bases, there was a span of 10 bases. The CDR3 loop is CASSLSILANQPQHF. The CDR3 nucleotides read TGTGCCAGCAGTTTATCGATCCTAGCAAATCAGCCCCAGCATTTT.

The gene calls are TRBV13 and TRBJ1-1; 7 nucleotides line up with TRBD1. V shed 11 bases, J shed 1 base, and the junction held 7 bases outside the gene matches. CDR1 is PRHDT, CDR2 FYEKMQ, per germline (reference sequence). The CDR3 has 13 amino acids. CDR3 protein: CASGQGGNTEAFF. The CDR3 DNA reads as TGTGCCTCCGGGCAGGGGGGGAACACTGAAGCTTTCTTT.